The clone carrying this T cell receptor (beta chain) was counted a few times. Antigen: not known. The authors ran a second PCR of 7 to 11 cycles using a sample-barcoded 5' primer and a J-beta primer mix. TCRdb independently ran MiXCR on the 5' RACE reads; one entry per CDR3 protein. Of roughly 800,000 distinct CDR3 sequences listed, about 25% are singletons. These data originate in a study of blood T cells in healthy people across ages. Study findings and constraints: Versus aged donors, long-lived donors had higher diversity and more naive CD4+ cells.

Trimming took off 4 bases at V and 0 bases at J, with 7 bases between the two ends. The CDR3 contains 14 residues. The same sample was also used in a study of T cells of mothers and their children.

The sequence was obtained from a boy aged 5-17 years in good health. J is TRBJ2-1 and V is TRBV12-3 or TRBV12-4; weak D call: TRBD2 (5 bases). The sequencing sample was made of blood. The CDR3 bases are TGTGCCAGCAGTTCGGGGATCTCCTACAATGAGCAGTTCTTC. Protein product: CASSSGISYNEQFF.